This TCR beta chain was recovered during a study of cytomegalovirus exposure and HLA in healthy donors listed by TCRdb under 2017. About the full investigation: According to an earlier analysis of several hundred of the donors, about 190 million T cells yielded over 100 million unique TCR beta sequences and around 300 Gb of sequence data. Approximately 310 gigabases of sequencing data and 70 million to 95 million unique TCR sequences made up an early release that covered around 640 HLA-typed donors. Among the 398 genotyped donors, approximately 82% belonged to the genetic ancestry cluster associated with self-reported Caucasian donors. The aim of the study was to test whether cataloging public T cell receptors could identify signatures of past pathogen exposure. The study profiled the T cell repertoires of 666 subjects by immunosequencing and related them to cytomegalovirus serostatus. A separate validation cohort of approximately 130 different subjects was used in addition to the 666-subject first cohort. High-throughput TCR immunosequencing, statistical association of individual TCRs with disease status, and machine learning were combined to predict cytomegalovirus infection status. A later analysis re-analyzed previously published TCR beta repertoires from 666 donors and added high-resolution HLA genotyping to study TCR occurrence patterns. Rather than drawing on any new phenotypic data, the later analysis identified candidate immune exposures from TCR beta sequences and the way those sequences occurred across donors. To decide whether each TCR beta V gene segment behaved as functional or pseudogenic, an earlier analysis of several hundred of the donors relied on high-throughput TCR beta sequencing. Alongside the repertoire data, information on donor age, sex, ethnicity and CMV serostatus was compiled. Genome-wide SNP genotypes for about 60% of the roughly 670 donors were used in a later genetic analysis, which treated that subset as a discovery cohort. Every repertoire in the discovery cohort had been generated on one and the same sequencing platform. Both class I and class II loci were covered by HLA typing, at four-digit resolution. Typing coverage varied by locus: roughly 620-640 donors for A, B, C, DRB1 and DQB1; about 520 for DQA1; 606 for DPA1; about 450 for DPB1. A handful of DR-DQ haplotypes were handled as single units for association and clustering because linkage in the cohort was strong. Among 300 to 450 genotyped donors of the cohort, an average of approximately 240,000 unique TCR beta nucleotide sequences were sequenced per donor, roughly 18% of them non-productive.

The cohort consisted of some 670 healthy bone marrow donors. At the time of sampling, every cohort member was nominally healthy, though immune exposures that went unrecorded were likely present. The donor tested CMV seronegative, placing the donor among the 300 to 450 seronegative members of the cohort. A peripheral blood sample was provided by each donor, and peripheral blood mononuclear cells were used for TCR beta sequencing. Genomic DNA was extracted from the blood cell samples with the Qiagen DNeasy Blood Extraction Kit. The library was obtained by the immunoSEQ multiplex PCR assay. For the multiplex PCR, a mixture combining 60 forward primers for TCR Vbeta segments and 13 reverse primers for TCR Jbeta segments was used. A multiplex PCR assay on genomic DNA amplified the CDR3 region of rearranged TCR beta genes. Amplified TCR beta libraries were sequenced as 87-base-pair reads on the Illumina HiSeq System. The paper's data handling went like this. In a later analysis, 80 million or so unique TCR beta chains were counted across the 500 to 850 repertoires, and roughly 10 million of these chains were shared by at least two donors. A nearest-neighbor algorithm error-corrected the raw reads and collapsed the reads into unique sequences, merging closely related sequences to remove PCR and sequencing errors. To assign V, D and J gene segments, CDR3 sequences were aligned to IMGT reference sequences. Each retained sequence needed at least a six-nucleotide match to both a V gene segment and a J gene segment. Rearrangements were called productive when the CDR3 lacked stop codons and stayed in frame with V and J; all others were non-productive. Following IMGT convention, CDR3 was defined as the stretch from the second conserved V-encoded cysteine up to the conserved J-encoded phenylalanine. Sequences without an unambiguous match to a single V gene segment were excluded from the earlier analysis of almost 600 of the donors. An earlier analysis of just under 600 of the donors called V segments functional above 56.7% productive rearrangements and segregating when the between-donor standard deviation exceeded 5%. A statistical classification framework was built to diagnose cytomegalovirus status from the catalog of TCR beta chain sequences. In a later analysis, V and J genes were assigned by comparing TCR nucleotide sequences against IMGT/GENE-DB human TR gene sequences. The TCRdist pipeline was used in a later analysis to assign CDR3 sequences and most-parsimonious VDJ recombination scenarios. In a later analysis, each TCR beta chain was defined by its CDR3 amino acid sequence together with its V-gene family, and reads lacking a unique V-gene family were excluded. In a later analysis, approximately 640 highly shared, low-generation-probability nucleotide sequences were removed to address suspected cross-contamination and a sequencing artifact. A later analysis calculated a clonal expansion index for each public chain from normalized within-repertoire ranks of inferred template counts. In a later analysis, generation probabilities were computed using a VDJ recombination model fitted to out-of-frame rearrangements, and the results were checked against IGoR. A later analysis scored TCR-TCR, TCR-HLA and TCR-CMV co-occurrence with hypergeometric tests, applying a repertoire-size bias correction to TCR pairs. In a later analysis, false discovery rates were estimated by permuting HLA or CMV assignments 20 times. A later analysis grouped co-occurring TCRs with DBSCAN, adding TCRdist sequence similarity when clustering within HLA-allele-positive subsets. Co-occurrence clustering excluded repertoires with fewer than 30,000 or more than 120,000 public chains, plus five with anomalous nucleotide sharing. TCRdb took this table from immuneACCESS and kept in-frame rearrangements with V and J called. Such tables lack part of the clones; where checked against another copy, unresolved V genes explain under half of the gap, and the rest is unexplained. That table is the source of V, J and clone size, and D and trimming were worked out from the DNA. This sample lists some 170,000 clones; roughly 79% were detected once. Approximately 13% of the sample comes from the top ten.

This clone was detected only once. What antigen it recognizes has not been identified. Qualities for individual bases were not recorded, and no much larger clone is one base off. The CDR1 and CDR2 encoded by the germline V gene (reference sequence) are PRHDT and FYEKMQ. From the cysteine up to the phenylalanine, the CDR3 has a length of 15 residues. This entry keeps only the CDR3 DNA: 45 bases, framed from base 1. Germline trimming: 5 bases from V, 2 bases from J; junction bases outside gene matches: 7. What the work shows at the level of the full study, not this receptor alone: A later analysis found that most CMV-associated TCR beta chains appeared HLA-restricted, with HLA associations seemingly driven largely by CMV exposure. In a later analysis, some 18,000 TCR beta sequences were associated with specific HLA alleles at a false discovery rate of 0.05. A later analysis found that TCR association rates varied across HLA loci, with DRB1 alleles showing the most associated TCRs and HLA-C alleles the fewest. The only immune exposure information available for the cohort was CMV serostatus. In the study, 150 to 200 TCR beta chains were listed as associated with cytomegalovirus. The authors suggested that the approach could potentially be extended to other disease states and immunological phenotypes. A later genetic analysis reported fewer N-insertions in productive TCRs among donors in an Asian-associated ancestry cluster than the roughly 640-donor mean. In a later analysis, HLA-associated TCR beta chains were found to be more clonally expanded and to have lower generation probabilities than equally common non-associated chains. Because counts were too low, about 15 rarely observed V segments, including chromosome 9 orphons, were left out of the earlier analysis of approximately 500 of the donors. Some IMGT-functional V segments, including TRBV6-2 and TRBV6-3, could not be distinguished by the 87-base-pair reads and were therefore excluded. A further reported finding was that TCR beta sequences accurately predicted the HLA-A and HLA-B alleles for most subjects in the first cohort. This cohort had only TCR beta chains sequenced, and the lack of alpha or paired-chain data limited which features could be detected. A few of the identified cytomegalovirus-associated TCR beta chains were confirmed in vitro to be specific for cytomegalovirus antigens. Because HLA typing was unavailable for some donors at each locus, only the typed subset was used in association tests. Roughly uniform sequencing depth across donors was assumed in presence/absence analyses, although this assumption may not hold. In a later analysis, several top co-occurrence clusters were reported to appear linked to parvovirus B19, influenza, CMV and Epstein-Barr virus. A cluster of highly shared sequence variants was judged likely to represent a technical artifact of the sequencing pipeline. An association between a missense DCLRE1C variant and V-gene and J-gene trimming of TCR beta chains was found in a later genetic analysis and replicated in an independent cohort. While some public TCRs were present in many individuals, most TCR sequences turned up only very rarely across donors. In an earlier analysis of roughly 560 of the donors, most TCR beta V segments were observed in productive rearrangements about 87% or about 30% of the time, broadly matching IMGT annotations. Cytomegalovirus status was reported to be diagnosed by the classifier with high specificity and sensitivity in both the original and validation cohorts. When HLA alleles, especially DR and DQ, strongly co-occurred, TCR associations were difficult to assign to individual alleles. Linkage disequilibrium might explain the correlated functional status among segregating V segments, but an unknown experimental factor could not be ruled out.

The rearranged segments are TRBV13 and TRBJ2-5; 8 central bases correspond to TRBD1. Sequences were obtained from PBMCs. The sequence was collected from a woman in her forties or fifties in good health and CMV-seronegative. The nucleotides are TGTGCCAGCAGCACCCGGGACAGGCCACAAGAGACCCAGTACTTC. It codes for CASSTRDRPQETQYF.